What follows are 16 T cell receptor beta chains derived from one specimen sequenced in a study of blood T cells in healthy people across ages. Combining a sample-barcoded 5' primer with a J-beta primer mix, a second PCR ran for 7 to 11 cycles. In TCRdb, the 5' RACE reads were re-called with MiXCR into one record per CDR3 protein. The sample shows some 1,500,000 distinct CDR3 sequences, less than 45% of them seen only once. Sequenced: blood. The source of these receptors is a woman aged 18-29 years in good health.

This clonotype was detected ten times or more. V and J are TRBV9 and TRBJ2-1; D may be TRBD1 (6 bases). Germline V CDR1 and CDR2: SGDLS, YYNGEE. V was shortened by 3 bases and J by 9 bases, with 10 bases between the two germline ends. The length of the CDR3 is 12 residues. The CDR3 nucleotides are TGTGCCAGCAGCGAGCAGGGGTCTGAGCAGTTCTTC. Encoded protein: CASSEQGSEQFF.

The chain carries TRBV10-3 and TRBJ2-7; no clear D. V shed 2 bases and J shed 0 bases, with 14 bases lying between them. CDR3 length: 16 residues. From germline, CDR1 is ENHRY and CDR2 SYGVKD. The CDR3 reads CAISERRAGDSYEQYF. The CDR3 DNA is TGTGCCATCAGTGAGAGAAGGGCAGGTGACTCCTACGAGCAGTACTTC.

The chain links TRBV15 to TRBJ1-1; no reliable D call. With 0 bases removed from V and 1 base from J, the gap between germline ends came to 12 bases. The germline gives CDR1 LNHNV, CDR2 YYDKDF (reference sequence). The CDR3 spans 16 residues. DNA for the CDR3: TGTGCCACCAGCAGAGATTGGTTGGGTCCGAACACTGAAGCTTTCTTT. Amino acids: CATSRDWLGPNTEAFF.

The genes are TRBV12-3 or TRBV12-4 and TRBJ1-1, with D possibly being TRBD1 (5 bases). This CDR3 spans 14 amino acids. V was trimmed by 2 bases and J by 7 bases, leaving 14 bases between them. This CDR3 is CASSLIGGGGEAFF. As DNA, the CDR3 is TGTGCCAGCAGTTTAATCGGGGGAGGAGGTGAAGCTTTCTTT.

This clonotype has only a few counts. The chain is built from TRBV20-1 and TRBJ1-5; D call uncertain. The CDR3 loop spans 14 amino acids. Looked up from germline, CDR1 is DFQATT and CDR2 is SNEGSKA (reference sequence). Trimming shortened V by 0 bases and J by 7 bases, and 13 bases separated the two germline ends. CDR3 DNA sequence: TGCAGTGCTAGAGACCACGCAGAGTGGCAGCCCCAGCATTTT. Encoded protein: CSARDHAEWQPQHF.

The chain combines TRBV4-2 with TRBJ2-1, with 12 nucleotides matching TRBD2. CDR1 is LGHNA and CDR2 is YNFKEQ in the germline V gene. Trimming removed 0 bases from V and 7 bases from J; junction bases left unmatched: 7. This CDR3 is built from 17 residues. CDR3 region: CASSQDVLAGGPNEQFF. The CDR3 nucleotides read TGTGCCAGCAGCCAAGACGTCCTAGCGGGAGGGCCGAATGAGCAGTTCTTC.

The rearrangement joins TRBV24-1 to TRBJ2-1, with 10 bases matching TRBD1. The CDR3 consists of 16 residues. CDR1 is KGHDR and CDR2 is SFDVKD in the germline V gene. The V gene end was trimmed by 5 bases and the J gene end by 7 bases; junction bases not matched to a gene: 10. Here the CDR3 reads CATSVPTGGHGNEQFF. The CDR3 DNA reads as TGTGCCACCAGTGTTCCGACAGGGGGCCACGGAAATGAGCAGTTCTTC.

With respect to this clonotype: A much larger clone sits a single nucleotide away, making a read error possible. V is TRBV20-1 and J is TRBJ1-2, with D unclear. Per the germline V gene, CDR1 is DFQATT and CDR2 is SNEGSKA (reference sequence). The CDR3 consists of 8 residues. CDR3 sequence reads: CRVYDYTF. CDR3 in DNA: TGCAGGGTTTATGACTACACCTTC.

The J gene is TRBJ1-1, the V gene TRBV4-2; D gene unclear. Germline V lookup: CDR1 LGHNA, CDR2 YNFKEQ. The length of the CDR3 is 13 residues. Trimming shortened V by 1 base and J by 8 bases, and 11 bases separated the two germline ends. The CDR3 DNA follows: TGTGCCAGCAGCCAAGTAAGCCAGGACGAAGCTTTCTTT. Translating it yields CASSQVSQDEAFF.

J is TRBJ2-7 and V is TRBV20-1; D gene ambiguous. The germline gives CDR1 DFQATT, CDR2 SNEGSKA (reference sequence). The CDR3 totals 14 residues. V was clipped by 3 bases and J by 1 base, with 13 bases between them. CDR3 protein: CSASSGIGSYEQYF. The CDR3 DNA reads as TGCAGTGCTAGTTCGGGCATAGGGTCCTACGAGCAGTACTTC.

The gene calls are TRBV24-1 and TRBJ2-5; D is perhaps TRBD1 or TRBD2 (5 bases each). Trimming stripped 5 bases from V and 2 bases from J, with 11 bases between. The CDR3 covers 14 residues. Germline assignment: CDR1 KGHDR and CDR2 SFDVKD. CDR3 nucleotides: TGTGCCACCAGTGGAGGGGTATTACAAGAGACCCAGTACTTC. Its translation: CATSGGVLQETQYF.

This clonotype was observed a handful of times. The chain is built from TRBV12-3 or TRBV12-4 and TRBJ2-7; D gene unclear. The V end lost 2 bases, the J end lost 6 bases, and 5 bases lay between the germline ends. The CDR3 contains 11 residues. CDR3 in DNA: TGTGCCAGCAGTTTAAACTTCGAGCAGTACTTC. Encoded protein: CASSLNFEQYF.

The chain carries TRBV28 and TRBJ2-1, with D perhaps TRBD2 (5 bases). Germline V gives CDR1 MDHEN, CDR2 SYDVKM. The V and J ends lost 6 bases and 4 bases respectively, with 10 bases between them. The CDR3 length is 13 residues. The CDR3 sequence: CASRLGIYNEQFF. For the CDR3, the DNA is TGTGCCAGCAGACTCGGGATTTACAATGAGCAGTTCTTC.

This clonotype was observed a handful of times. The gene calls are TRBV4-3 and TRBJ2-7; tentative D call: TRBD1 (6 bases). This CDR3 is 14 amino acids long. V dropped 0 bases and J dropped 3 bases, with 9 bases sitting between them. Germline CDR1 is LGHNA and CDR2 is YSLEER. CDR3 sequence: CASSQEVGGYEQYF. The CDR3 DNA is TGCGCCAGCAGCCAAGAAGTAGGGGGCTACGAGCAGTACTTC.

The DNA for the CDR3 is TGTGCCAGCAGTTTTGGACAGTCTCAGCCCCAGCATTTT. Translated, it gives CASSFGQSQPQHF. The chain links TRBV27 to TRBJ1-5; possibly TRBD1 for D (6 bases). This CDR3 contains 13 residues. V was cut by 3 bases and J by 6 bases, with 9 bases left in between. Germline-derived CDR1 and CDR2 are MNHEY and SMNVEV (reference sequence).

This clonotype appeared a single time. The chain uses TRBV6-5 and TRBJ1-1; 8 bases match TRBD1. Trimming cost V 5 bases and J 6 bases; bases outside gene matches: 8. The CDR3 length is 14 residues. Germline V CDR1 and CDR2: MNHEY, SVGAGI. CDR3 amino acids: CASSRQGLSAEAFF. CDR3 nucleotides: TGTGCCAGCAGTAGACAGGGGCTGTCTGCTGAAGCTTTCTTT.